This entry lists 18 T cell receptor beta chains sequenced from one sample in a study of cytomegalovirus exposure and HLA in healthy donors. PCR used 60 Vbeta primers and 13 Jbeta primers. TCRdb's table, derived via immunoSEQ multiplex PCR, lists solely in-frame clones and lacks some. The repertoire has roughly 160,000 clones, roughly three quarters of them found once; the top ten carry 1.3% to 1.5%. Input material: PBMCs. Source of these receptors: a man aged 55 to 70 in good health and CMV-seronegative.

This clone has just one count. This chain connects TRBV18 to TRBJ2-7; D is perhaps TRBD2 (6 bases). CDR3 size: 15 residues. Trimming removed 3 bases at V and 0 bases at J, with 12 bases between. The germline CDR1 and CDR2 sequences are KGHSH and LQKENI. The CDR3 DNA is TGTGCCAGCTCACCGTCGGCGGGGAGCTCCTACGAGCAGTACTTC. Its translation is CASSPSAGSSYEQYF.

This chain connects TRBV10-1 to TRBJ2-3; tentatively, D is TRBD2 (6 bases). The CDR3 length is 14 residues. V was shortened by 6 bases and J by 4 bases, with 14 bases between the two germline ends. Per the germline V gene, CDR1 is WNHNN and CDR2 is SYGVQD (reference sequence). CDR3 amino acids: CASSPPGVSDTQYF. The DNA of the CDR3 is TGCGCCAGCAGCCCTCCGGGAGTTTCAGATACGCAGTATTTT.

The J gene is TRBJ2-3, the V gene TRBV9; weak D call: TRBD2 (7 bases). CDR1 is SGDLS and CDR2 is YYNGEE in the germline V gene. The CDR3 extends over 14 amino acids. V was cut by 0 bases and J by 4 bases, with 9 bases left in between. This CDR3 reads CASSVEGGSDTQYF. The CDR3 DNA reads as TGTGCCAGCAGCGTAGAGGGGGGGTCAGATACGCAGTATTTT.

The CDR3 loop is CAISDAGVRSTDTQYF. The CDR3 bases are TGTGCCATCAGTGATGCGGGGGTAAGGAGTACAGATACGCAGTATTTT. The chain couples TRBV10-3 to TRBJ2-3; 7 bases agree with TRBD2. CDR1 is ENHRY, CDR2 SYGVKD, per germline. V lost 3 bases, J lost 3 bases, and 9 bases stayed unmatched. This CDR3 comprises 16 residues.

The chain carries TRBV19 and TRBJ2-2, with TRBD2 matching over 9 bases. CDR1 and CDR2 from the germline V gene are LNHDA and SQIVND (reference sequence). After removal of 4 bases from V and 5 bases from J, the junction contained 5 bases not matched to a gene. This CDR3 comprises 15 residues. The CDR3 nucleotides are TGTGCCAGTAGTAGGCGGGGGGGCTTTACCGGGGAGCTGTTTTTT. Its protein is CASSRRGGFTGELFF.

The chain uses TRBV4-2 and TRBJ2-3; D is uncertain. Trimming took off 0 bases at V and 0 bases at J, with 10 bases between the two ends. The CDR3 length is 16 residues. Germline assignment: CDR1 LGHNA and CDR2 YNFKEQ. The CDR3 bases are TGTGCCAGCAGCCAAGAACCAGCGAGGAGCACAGATACGCAGTATTTT. Protein product: CASSQEPARSTDTQYF.

Concerning this clone itself: The junction departs from germline at one end; a sequencing error may be responsible. The CDR3 region is CASSQQGNAGELFF. The CDR3 nucleotides read TGTGCCAGCAGCCAACAGGGGAACGCCGGGGAGCTGTTTTTT. This chain links TRBV7-9 with TRBJ2-2; 7 nucleotides agree with TRBD1. Germline loops: CDR1 SEHNR, CDR2 FQNEAQ (reference sequence). There are 14 residues in the CDR3.

This clone was counted a single time. The rearrangement uses TRBV5-5 and TRBJ2-7; D may be TRBD1 (5 bases). CDR3 size: 13 residues. V was shortened by 5 bases and J by 2 bases, with 11 bases between the two germline ends. Germline V gene sequence: CDR1 SGHKS, CDR2 YYEKEE (reference sequence). CDR3 in amino acids: CASSSWGTYEQYF. CDR3 bases: TGTGCCAGCAGTTCCTGGGGCACCTACGAGCAGTACTTC.

This clone has a single count. The chain has TRBV7-2 and TRBJ1-5; 7 bases match TRBD1. Trimming cost V 2 bases and J 7 bases; bases outside gene matches: 5. The CDR3 has 14 residues. CDR1 SGHTA and CDR2 FQGNSA come from the germline V gene. CDR3 amino acids: CASSLWTGGQPQHF. The CDR3, as DNA: TGTGCCAGCAGCTTATGGACAGGCGGCCAGCCCCAGCATTTT.

The rearrangement uses TRBV27 and TRBJ2-7; D might be TRBD1 (5 bases). Germline V CDR1 and CDR2: MNHEY, SMNVEV (reference sequence). The CDR3 sequence is 16 residues long. The V end lost 0 bases, the J end lost 1 base, and 13 bases lay between the germline ends. The CDR3 nucleotides read TGTGCCAGCAGTTTATCGTGGGGCCTGGCTTCCTACGAGCAGTACTTC. Protein sequence: CASSLSWGLASYEQYF.

The chain links TRBV5-1 to TRBJ1-4; 7 bases align to TRBD1. The CDR3 covers 15 residues. Germline V lookup: CDR1 SGHRS, CDR2 YFSETQ. V was clipped by 4 bases and J by 2 bases; unmatched bases: 5. The CDR3 DNA reads TGCGCCAGCAGCAAGACAGGGAAGACTAATGAAAAACTGTTTTTT. Translating it yields CASSKTGKTNEKLFF.

The V gene is TRBV6-1, the J gene TRBJ1-6; 9 bases agree with TRBD1. Germline V CDR1 and CDR2: MNHNS, SASEGT. Trimming removed 0 bases from V and 6 bases from J; junction bases left unmatched: 3. The CDR3 totals 16 residues. CDR3 in DNA: TGTGCCAGCAGTGAAGCCGGGACAGGGTCTAATTCACCCCTCCACTTT. It yields the protein CASSEAGTGSNSPLHF.

The chain uses TRBV9 and TRBJ2-3, with D perhaps matching TRBD1 (5 bases). The CDR3 length is 13 residues. Germline loops: CDR1 SGDLS, CDR2 YYNGEE. V lost 4 bases and J lost 4, with 10 bases in between. The CDR3 DNA reads TGTGCCAGCAGCCTAATCAGGGCAGATACGCAGTATTTT. It yields the protein CASSLIRADTQYF.

This chain joins TRBV5-4 and TRBJ1-3, with a possible D match to TRBD1 (6 bases). The germline V gene has CDR1 SGHNT and CDR2 YYREEE (reference sequence). There are 16 residues in the CDR3. Trimming pared 3 bases from V and 0 bases from J, leaving 13 bases between. Written as DNA, the CDR3 is TGTGCCAGCAGCTCGGAGACAGGCGCCTCTGGAAACACCATATATTTT. Translated: CASSSETGASGNTIYF.

The chain uses TRBV10-3 and TRBJ2-7, with D unresolved. The germline V and J ends were trimmed by 6 bases and 6 bases, with 15 bases remaining between them. CDR3 length equals 13 residues. CDR1 is ENHRY, CDR2 SYGVKD, per germline. CDR3 sequence reads: CAIRREEFGEQYF. The CDR3 DNA reads TGTGCCATCAGAAGAGAGGAGTTCGGCGAGCAGTACTTC.

In this sample, this clone turned up a few times. The chain recombines TRBV7-6 with TRBJ2-2, with a possible D match to TRBD2 (6 bases). Trimming removed 5 bases from V and 5 bases from J, with 9 bases in between. CDR3 size: 13 residues. Per the germline V gene, CDR1 is SGHVS and CDR2 is FNYEAQ. Written as DNA, the CDR3 is TGTGCCAGCAGCCTTAGCGGTACCGGGGAGCTGTTTTTT. Its protein is CASSLSGTGELFF.

This clone was seen only a few times. The rearrangement links TRBV4-3 to TRBJ1-2; D is possibly TRBD1 (5 bases). Germline CDR1 LGHNA, CDR2 YSLEER. Trimming pared 2 bases from V and 8 bases from J, leaving 21 bases between. The CDR3 covers 16 residues. The CDR3 sequence: CASSQRGLGRLGGYTF. DNA of the CDR3: TGCGCCAGCAGCCAACGGGGACTTGGCCGTTTAGGGGGCTACACCTTC.

V usage is TRBV7-9 and J usage is TRBJ2-5, with unresolved D. The germline gives CDR1 SEHNR, CDR2 FQNEAQ (reference sequence). This CDR3 has 14 amino acids. V was clipped by 5 bases and J by 4 bases, with 14 bases between them. In DNA form, the CDR3 reads TGTGCCAGCAGCCCTAGAGGCGCTTCAGAGACCCAGTACTTC. As protein: CASSPRGASETQYF. The variable domain in full, completed from reference TRBV7-9 and TRBJ2-5, reads DTGVSQNPRHKITKRGQNVTFRCDPISEHNRLYWYRQTLGQGPEFLTYFQNEAQLEKSRLLSDRFSAERPKGSFSTLEIQRTEQGDSAMYLCASSPRGASETQYFGPGTRLLVL.